This T cell receptor beta chain is from a study of cytomegalovirus exposure and HLA in healthy donors. Study results and caveats: It was only CMV serostatus that was available as immune exposure information.

Primers: 60 Vbeta forward and 13 Jbeta reverse. Generated by immunoSEQ multiplex PCR, the TCRdb table keeps only in-frame clones and is missing some. Here the sample spans 170,000 or so clones, less than 85% being singletons. Trimming took 2 bases from V and 5 from J; bases not matched to a gene: 5. CDR3 size: 15 residues. Germline CDR1 reads SGHTA; CDR2 reads FQGNSA. This clone was found once. Antigen: not known. This receptor was identified in a man between 18 and 35 years old in good health and CMV-seronegative. Sequencing used PBMCs. The chain couples TRBV7-2 to TRBJ2-3, with TRBD2 matching 9 bases. CDR3 coding DNA: TGTGCCAGCAGCTTAATAGCGGGAGCGGGAGATACGCAGTATTTT. Protein product: CASSLIAGAGDTQYF.